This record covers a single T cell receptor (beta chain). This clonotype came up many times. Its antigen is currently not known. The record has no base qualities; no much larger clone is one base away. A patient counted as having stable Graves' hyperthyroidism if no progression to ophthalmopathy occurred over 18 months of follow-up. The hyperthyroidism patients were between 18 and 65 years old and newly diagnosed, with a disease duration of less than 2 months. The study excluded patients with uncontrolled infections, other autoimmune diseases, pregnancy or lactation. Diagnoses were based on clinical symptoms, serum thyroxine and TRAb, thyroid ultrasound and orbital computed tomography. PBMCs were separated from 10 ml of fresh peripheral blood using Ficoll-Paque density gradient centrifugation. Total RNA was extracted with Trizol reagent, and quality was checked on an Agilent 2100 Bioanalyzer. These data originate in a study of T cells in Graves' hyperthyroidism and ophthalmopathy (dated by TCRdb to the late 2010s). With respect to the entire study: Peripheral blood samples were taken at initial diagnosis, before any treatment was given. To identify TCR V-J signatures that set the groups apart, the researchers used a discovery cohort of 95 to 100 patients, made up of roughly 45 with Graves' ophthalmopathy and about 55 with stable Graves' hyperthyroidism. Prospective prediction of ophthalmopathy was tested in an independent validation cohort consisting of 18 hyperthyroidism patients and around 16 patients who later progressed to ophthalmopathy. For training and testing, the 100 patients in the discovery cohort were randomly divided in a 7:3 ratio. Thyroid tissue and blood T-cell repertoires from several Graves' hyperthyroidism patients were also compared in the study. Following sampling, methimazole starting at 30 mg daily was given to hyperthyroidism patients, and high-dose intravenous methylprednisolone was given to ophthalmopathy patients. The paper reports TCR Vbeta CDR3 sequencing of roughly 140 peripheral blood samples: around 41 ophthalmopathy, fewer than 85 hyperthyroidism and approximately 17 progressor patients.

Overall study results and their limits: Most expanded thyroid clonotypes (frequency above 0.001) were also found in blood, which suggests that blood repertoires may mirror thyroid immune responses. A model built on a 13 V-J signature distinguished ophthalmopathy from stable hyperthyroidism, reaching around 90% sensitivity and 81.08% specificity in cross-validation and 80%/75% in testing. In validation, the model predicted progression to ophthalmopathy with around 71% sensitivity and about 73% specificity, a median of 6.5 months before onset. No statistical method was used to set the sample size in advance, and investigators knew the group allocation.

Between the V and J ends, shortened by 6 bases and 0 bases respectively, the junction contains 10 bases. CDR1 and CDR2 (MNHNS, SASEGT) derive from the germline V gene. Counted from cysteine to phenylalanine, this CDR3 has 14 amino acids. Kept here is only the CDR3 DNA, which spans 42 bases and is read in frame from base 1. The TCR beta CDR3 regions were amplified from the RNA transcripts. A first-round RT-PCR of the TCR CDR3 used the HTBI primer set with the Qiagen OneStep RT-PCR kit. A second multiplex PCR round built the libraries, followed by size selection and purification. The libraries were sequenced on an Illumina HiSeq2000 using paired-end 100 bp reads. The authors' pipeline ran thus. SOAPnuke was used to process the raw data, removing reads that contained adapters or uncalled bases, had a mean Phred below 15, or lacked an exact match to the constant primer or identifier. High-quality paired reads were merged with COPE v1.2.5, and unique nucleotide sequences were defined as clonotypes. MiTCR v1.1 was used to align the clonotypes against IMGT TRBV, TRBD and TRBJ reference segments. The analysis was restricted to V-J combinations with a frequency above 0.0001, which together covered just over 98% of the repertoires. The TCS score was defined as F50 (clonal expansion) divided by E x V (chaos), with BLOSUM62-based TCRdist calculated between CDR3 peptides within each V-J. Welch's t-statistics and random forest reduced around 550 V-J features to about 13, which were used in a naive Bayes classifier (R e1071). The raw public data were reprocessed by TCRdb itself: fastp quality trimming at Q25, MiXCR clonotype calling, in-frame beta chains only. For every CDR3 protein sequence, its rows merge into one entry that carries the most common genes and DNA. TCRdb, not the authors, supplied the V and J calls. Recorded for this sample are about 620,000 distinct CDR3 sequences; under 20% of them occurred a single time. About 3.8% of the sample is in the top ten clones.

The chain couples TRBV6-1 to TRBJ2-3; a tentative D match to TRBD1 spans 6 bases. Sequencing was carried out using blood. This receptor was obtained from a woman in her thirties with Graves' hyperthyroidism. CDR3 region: CASRYRASTDTQYF. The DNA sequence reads TGTGCCAGCAGGTACAGGGCGAGCACAGATACGCAGTATTTT.